Listed here are 7 T cell receptor beta chains from one sample, sequenced in a study of CD8 T cell repertoires and HIV-1 epitope variants (dated by TCRdb to 2018 to 2021). The antigens for these receptors are not known. The library was generated by the immunoSEQ multiplex PCR assay. This is the immuneACCESS table as TCRdb keeps it, with only in-frame sequences that have V and J called. A part of the clones is gone; compared with another copy, unresolved V genes explain less than half, and the rest is unexplained. The sample contains over 4,500 clones, approximately 70% of them found a single time. Of the sample, roughly 45% is held by the ten largest clones. Specimen: cultured CD8+ T cells derived from PBMCs. The receptors stem from a male donor with HIV.

This clone has a handful of counts. The V gene is TRBV6-1, the J gene TRBJ2-7, with D possibly TRBD1 on 5 matching bases. V was trimmed by 3 bases and J by 0 bases, leaving 9 bases between them. The germline CDR1 and CDR2 sequences are MNHNS and SASEGT. CDR3 size: 14 residues. The CDR3: CASSDQGSSYEQYF. The CDR3 coding sequence is TGTGCCAGCAGTGATCAGGGAAGCTCCTACGAGCAGTACTTC.

The gene calls are TRBV6-5 and TRBJ2-2; D perhaps matches TRBD1 (6 bases). The CDR3 runs 14 residues. Germline V lookup: CDR1 MNHEY, CDR2 SVGAGI. Trimming removed 5 bases at V and 5 bases at J, with 12 bases between. The CDR3 coding sequence is TGTGCCAGCAGTGACAAGGGGGAGACCGGGGAGCTGTTTTTT. Amino acids: CASSDKGETGELFF.

The chain carries TRBV7-9 and TRBJ1-4; tentatively, D is TRBD1 (6 bases). Germline assignment: CDR1 SEHNR and CDR2 FQNEAQ (reference sequence). V gave up 5 bases and J gave up 5 bases, with 12 bases separating them. CDR3 size: 14 residues. The CDR3 reads CASSQGGTNEKLFF. DNA of the CDR3: TGTGCCAGCAGCCAAGGGGGAACGAATGAAAAACTGTTTTTT.

The rearrangement joins TRBV5-1 to TRBJ2-7; D is perhaps TRBD1 (6 bases). Germline V gene data show CDR1 as SGHRS and CDR2 as YFSETQ. The CDR3 contains 11 residues. Trimming pared 5 bases from V and 6 bases from J, leaving 9 bases between. CDR3 amino acids: CASRTGSEQYF. The CDR3 DNA is TGCGCCAGCAGAACAGGGTCCGAGCAGTACTTC.

This clone was recorded a few times. The genes are TRBV19 and TRBJ1-4; D uncertain. In germline, CDR1 is LNHDA, CDR2 SQIVND (reference sequence). This CDR3 has 12 residues. The V end was cut by 5 bases, the J end by 6 bases, with 7 bases between. The CDR3 DNA is TGTGCCAGTAGTTGGGATTATGAAAAACTGTTTTTT. Its protein product is CASSWDYEKLFF.

This chain joins TRBV7-8 and TRBJ2-6; D gene ambiguous. V lost 2 bases, J lost 4 bases, and 6 bases lay in between. CDR3 size: 14 residues. Germline V gene lookup returns CDR1 SGHVS and CDR2 FQNEAQ. The CDR3 here is CASSLSPGANVLTF. The CDR3 DNA follows: TGTGCCAGCAGCTTAAGCCCAGGGGCCAACGTCCTGACTTTC.

This clone was found a few times. The rearrangement joins TRBV19 to TRBJ1-1; 8 bases align to TRBD1. Germline V lookup: CDR1 LNHDA, CDR2 SQIVND (reference sequence). The CDR3 loop spans 15 amino acids. The ends lost 3 bases at V and 1 base at J; junction bases unmatched: 4. The CDR3, as DNA: TGTGCCAGTAGTATCTGGGGGACAGGGAACACTGAAGCTTTCTTT. Translation: CASSIWGTGNTEAFF.